One T cell receptor (beta chain) is described in this entry. Its antigen is unidentified. The record originates from a study of blood T cells in healthy people across ages. The CDR3 runs 16 residues. From germline, CDR1 is SGHNT and CDR2 YENEEA. V was trimmed by 0 bases and J by 11 bases, leaving 22 bases between them. General study findings and limits: There was a strong correlation between TCR beta diversity and naive T cell percentage.

The authors isolated at least 7 million PBMCs per sample. A J-beta primer mix and a sample-barcoded 5' primer were used in a second PCR of roughly 7 to 12 cycles. One entry per CDR3 protein results from TCRdb running MiXCR on the 5' RACE reads. This table holds approximately 810,000 distinct CDR3 sequences, 29% found once. The sequence came from a woman aged 80 or over in good health. V is TRBV11-3 and J is TRBJ2-5; D possibly corresponds to TRBD1 (5 bases). Sequences were obtained from blood. The CDR3: CASSLDSRQLKNEQYF. Here the CDR3 DNA reads TGTGCCAGCAGCTTAGATTCCAGACAGTTGAAGAATGAGCAGTACTTC. The complete variable domain, with remaining parts taken from reference TRBV11-3 and TRBJ2-5, reads EAGVVQSPRYKIIEKKQPVAFWCNPISGHNTLYWYLQNLGQGPELLIRYENEEAVDDSQLPKDRFSAERLKGVDSTLKIQPAELGDSAVYLCASSLDSRQLKNEQYFGPGTRLLVL.